This T cell receptor beta chain originates from a study of T cells in Graves' hyperthyroidism and ophthalmopathy. Amplification targeted TCR beta CDR3 regions from RNA transcripts. The HTBI set primed first-round TCR CDR3 RT-PCR. Each CDR3 protein gets one entry after TCRdb re-called the multiplex PCR reads with MiXCR. The sample records more than 300,000 distinct CDR3 sequences, around 14% being singletons. The definition of stable Graves' hyperthyroidism was no ophthalmopathy progression within 18 months. Uncontrolled infections, other autoimmune diseases, pregnancy or lactation led to exclusion of patients. Diagnostic decisions used clinical symptoms, serum thyroxine and TRAb, thyroid ultrasound and orbital computed tomography. Germline lookup yields CDR1 SGHTS and CDR2 YDEGEE. Trimming took 5 bases from V and 0 from J; bases not matched to a gene: 7. This CDR3 is built from 15 residues.

The V and J genes are TRBV5-8 and TRBJ1-2, with 7 nucleotides matching TRBD1. Sequencing was performed on blood. The TCR originated in a woman aged 25 to 39 with Graves' hyperthyroidism. Written as DNA, the CDR3 is TGTGCCAGCAGGGTGACGGGACAGCCTAACTATGGCTACACCTTC. This encodes CASRVTGQPNYGYTF.